This TCR beta chain was identified in a study of blood T cell repertoires in COVID-19 (dated by TCRdb to 2019 to 2021). Regarding the research as a whole: Samples covering the acute and convalescent phases of COVID-19 were provided by collaborators in the United States, Italy and Spain. The material from the prospective study consisted of cDNA or gDNA derived from T cells, B-cell-depleted T cells, or PBMCs. Subjects who had been exposed to COVID-19, were actively infected with it, or had recovered from it provided the deeply sampled blood TCRbeta repertoires that made up the dataset. The repertoires were released in a freely available public database intended as a resource for research on the immune response to SARS-CoV-2. Samples came from the ongoing ImmuneRACE study (first 160 participants) plus 1,254 subjects from 6 global collaborators. Sample metadata almost always included a de-identified subject ID, COVID-19 status, age in years and sex. Where available, HLA class I and class II types were obtained from metadata supplied by the sample provider rather than from assay-based typing.

TCRbeta CDR3 regions were amplified from genomic DNA by means of the immunoSEQ Assay, a bias-controlled multiplex PCR. The authors' pipeline ran thus. Nucleated cell counts per sample were estimated from amplification of reference gene primers within the assay. To quantify the absolute abundance of each unique TCRbeta CDR3 rearrangement, sequence reads were collapsed and filtered. For each sample, productive Simpson clonality was calculated by taking the square root of Simpson's diversity index across productive rearrangements. This is the immuneACCESS table as TCRdb keeps it, with only in-frame sequences that have V and J called. A part of the clones is gone; compared with another copy, unresolved V genes explain less than half, and the rest is unexplained. V, J and clone size are those of that table, while D and trimming were read from the DNA. Counted in this sample were about 180,000 clones; roughly 81% of them appeared once. The top ten clones comprise about 10% of the sample.

Notes on this clone: Its antigen is not yet known. No base quality information exists; no much larger clone differs at one position.

CDR1 and CDR2 (MNHEY, SVGAGI) derive from the germline V gene. Spanning cysteine to phenylalanine, the CDR3 consists of 16 amino acids. Here the CDR3 DNA is all that survives: 48 bases in frame from base 1. The junction shows trimming of 0 bases on V and 0 bases on J, plus 10 bases between the germline ends. At one collaborating source in Seattle, patients were enrolled during active infection and were followed longitudinally through the course of disease. Each collaborating institution followed its own protocols to collect whole blood in K2EDTA tubes. Collaborator samples were shipped for TCRbeta analysis as frozen whole blood, isolated PBMCs, or DNA extracted from either sample type. What the authors observed across the whole study: The amount of clinical and demographic metadata varied by source and participant and was provided uncurated.

Recombination linked TRBV6-5 to TRBJ2-3; the D gene is possibly TRBD1, with 6 bases matching. The receptor's source is a woman older than 75 with COVID-19, enrolled during active disease. The specimen sequenced was peripheral blood. In nucleotide form, the sequence is TGTGCCAGCAGTTACTCTGGGGGCGCTAGCACAGATACGCAGTATTTT. This is translated as CASSYSGGASTDTQYF.